Listed below are T cell receptor beta chains from one sample, sequenced in a study of T cell responses to AZD1222 COVID-19 vaccine. Assay used: immunoSEQ multiplex PCR; TCRdb lists only in-frame clones, some missing. The sample has about 150,000 clones; over 85% are singletons. Sequenced here: peripheral blood, sampled on day 0 of AZD1222 vaccination. The receptors stem from an adult in good health. The CDR3 runs from the conserved cysteine through the conserved F or W. Fields, in order: V gene, J gene, clone size, D gene, CDR3 protein, CDR3 DNA. D genes are given only for firm matches. Size is stated for part of the rows, as once, few or many counts, or as a class when the clone is expanded.

TRBV19,TRBJ1-6,NA,NA,CASSPGEARSSLNSPLHF,TGTGCCAGTAGCCCCGGCGAAGCTAGGTCGTCCCTTAATTCACCCCTCCACTTT
TRBV5-1,TRBJ1-1,NA,NA,CASTSDTNTEAFF,TGCGCCAGCACCTCCGATACTAACACTGAAGCTTTCTTT
TRBV11-2,TRBJ1-2,NA,NA,CASSFERNGYTF,TGTGCCAGCAGCTTTGAAAGGAATGGCTACACCTTC
TRBV7-2,TRBJ2-2,NA,NA,CASSLVGDGTGELFF,TGTGCCAGCAGCTTAGTAGGGGATGGGACCGGGGAGCTGTTTTTT
TRBV2,TRBJ2-5,NA,NA,CASRWSLQETQYF,TGTGCCAGCAGGTGGAGTCTCCAAGAGACCCAGTACTTC
TRBV12-3/TRBV12-4,TRBJ2-7,NA,NA,CASSPSSYEQYF,TGTGCCAGCAGTCCGAGCTCCTACGAGCAGTACTTC
TRBV5-1,TRBJ1-6,NA,NA,CASTFDGGDSPLHF,TGCGCCAGCACATTCGACGGAGGAGATTCACCCCTCCACTTT
TRBV6-2/TRBV6-3,TRBJ2-7,NA,TRBD2,CASSLAGTSSYEQYF,TGTGCCAGCAGTTTAGCCGGGACTAGCAGTTACGAGCAGTACTTC
TRBV7-2,TRBJ1-6,once,NA,CASSSLVYNSPLHF,TGTGCCAGCAGCTCTCTAGTCTATAATTCACCCCTCCACTTT
TRBV1,TRBJ2-5,few,NA,CTSSHVGRGTQYF,NA
TRBV7-9,TRBJ2-1,once,NA,CASSLEPDFYNEQFF,TGTGCCAGCAGCTTAGAACCCGACTTCTACAATGAGCAGTTCTTC
TRBV12-5,TRBJ1-5,NA,NA,CASGLLSADQPQHF,TGTGCTAGTGGTTTGCTATCGGCAGACCAGCCCCAGCATTTT
TRBV5-4,TRBJ2-1,NA,NA,CASSLSGLPRGSSYNEQFF,TGTGCCAGCAGCTTGTCGGGACTCCCCCGAGGCAGCTCCTACAATGAGCAGTTCTTC
TRBV12-3/TRBV12-4,TRBJ2-7,NA,TRBD1,CASSAWTGYEQYF,TGTGCCAGCAGTGCTTGGACAGGCTACGAGCAGTACTTC
TRBV7-9,TRBJ1-2,NA,NA,CASSLNQDRGYTF,TGTGCCAGCAGCTTAAACCAGGATAGGGGCTACACCTTC
TRBV9,TRBJ1-3,NA,NA,CANSVQGWRNTIYF,TGTGCCAACAGCGTACAGGGTTGGAGAAACACCATATATTTT
TRBV9,TRBJ1-1,NA,NA,CASNPWGPGMNTEAFF,TGTGCCAGCAATCCCTGGGGGCCGGGAATGAACACTGAAGCTTTCTTT
TRBV7-9,TRBJ2-1,NA,NA,CASSLGPLYNEQFF,TGTGCCAGCAGCTTAGGACCCCTTTACAATGAGCAGTTCTTC
TRBV5-1,TRBJ1-3,NA,NA,CASSLDEAGNTIYF,TGCGCCAGCAGCTTGGACGAGGCGGGAAACACCATATATTTT
TRBV5-5,TRBJ2-7,NA,NA,CASSFLDTGEQYF,TGTGCCAGCAGCTTCCTAGACACGGGCGAGCAGTACTTC
TRBV6-5,TRBJ2-2,NA,NA,CASSYRGTNTGELFF,TGTGCCAGCAGCTACCGGGGGACGAACACCGGGGAGCTGTTTTTT
TRBV7-6,TRBJ2-7,NA,NA,CASSLAVFGGRPSYEQYF,TGTGCCAGCAGCTTAGCAGTTTTTGGTGGGAGGCCCTCCTACGAGCAGTACTTC
TRBV7-8,TRBJ2-3,NA,NA,CASSAYGALGDTQYF,TGTGCCAGCAGCGCTTACGGGGCCTTGGGGGATACGCAGTATTTT
TRBV2,TRBJ1-3,NA,NA,CASSVSGNTIYF,TGTGCCAGCAGTGTGTCTGGAAACACCATATATTTT
TRBV7-9,TRBJ2-1,NA,TRBD2,CASSLYQGLGLASYNEQFF,TGTGCCAGCAGCTTATACCAGGGTCTAGGACTAGCGTCCTACAATGAGCAGTTCTTC
TRBV7-9,TRBJ2-7,NA,NA,CASSRSGVYEQYF,TGTGCCAGCAGCCGGAGTGGGGTTTACGAGCAGTACTTC
TRBV9,TRBJ2-1,NA,NA,CASSVAREAQEQFF,TGTGCCAGCAGCGTAGCACGGGAAGCCCAAGAGCAGTTCTTC
TRBV7-3,TRBJ1-6,NA,TRBD1,CASSRGQINSPLHF,TGTGCCAGCAGCCGGGGACAGATCAATTCACCCCTCCACTTT
TRBV4-1,TRBJ2-7,NA,TRBD2,CASSSSGRADYEQYF,TGCGCCAGCAGCAGTAGCGGGAGGGCCGACTACGAGCAGTACTTC
TRBV9,TRBJ2-1,NA,NA,CASSLFRSGALYNEQFF,TGTGCCAGCAGCCTTTTTCGATCGGGGGCTCTTTACAATGAGCAGTTCTTC
TRBV6-5,TRBJ1-1,NA,NA,CASSYEASWDTEAFF,TGTGCCAGCAGTTACGAGGCTTCGTGGGACACTGAAGCTTTCTTT
TRBV9,TRBJ2-1,NA,NA,CASSVQGDNEQFF,TGTGCCAGCAGCGTTCAGGGCGATAATGAGCAGTTCTTC
TRBV5-1,TRBJ2-7,NA,NA,CASTRVGSYEQYF,TGCGCCAGCACTCGCGTCGGCTCCTACGAGCAGTACTTC
TRBV5-1,TRBJ2-3,NA,NA,CASTKQGVTDTQYF,TGCGCCAGCACAAAACAGGGAGTGACAGATACGCAGTATTTT
TRBV5-4,TRBJ2-1,few,NA,CASSLAGSNEQFF,TGTGCCAGCAGCTTGGCAGGTTCCAATGAGCAGTTCTTC
TRBV5-1,TRBJ1-2,NA,NA,CATWEGYGYTF,TGCGCCACCTGGGAGGGGTATGGCTACACCTTC
TRBV3-1/TRBV3-2,TRBJ1-6,NA,NA,CASSQETLPLSPLHF,TGTGCCAGCAGCCAAGAGACCCTCCCCCTTTCACCCCTCCACTTT
TRBV7-9,TRBJ1-5,NA,NA,CASQGLSNQPQHF,TGTGCCAGCCAGGGGTTGAGCAATCAGCCCCAGCATTTT
TRBV7-3,TRBJ2-3,once,TRBD2,CASSLWASGGIDTQYF,TGTGCCAGCAGCTTATGGGCTAGCGGGGGGATAGATACGCAGTATTTT
TRBV18,TRBJ1-1,NA,TRBD1,CASTGTGATEAFF,TGTGCCAGTACAGGGACAGGGGCCACCGAAGCTTTCTTT
TRBV6-5,TRBJ1-1,NA,NA,CASSSRTGFKNTEAFF,TGTGCCAGCAGTTCACGGACGGGATTCAAAAACACTGAAGCTTTCTTT
TRBV4-1,TRBJ2-2,NA,TRBD2,CASSQDGGAGTGELFF,TGCGCCAGCAGCCAGGACGGGGGAGCGGGAACCGGGGAGCTGTTTTTT
TRBV3-1/TRBV3-2,TRBJ2-7,once,NA,CASSLSSYEQYF,TGTGCCAGCAGCCTCTCGTCCTACGAGCAGTACTTC
TRBV9,TRBJ1-2,NA,NA,CASSARDGYTF,TGTGCCAGCAGCGCCCGTGATGGCTACACCTTC
TRBV6-4,TRBJ1-2,NA,TRBD1,CASSAGQGADGYTF,TGTGCCAGCAGTGCGGGACAGGGGGCCGATGGCTACACCTTC
TRBV7-9,TRBJ1-2,NA,NA,CASSLVGGNYGYTF,TGTGCCAGCAGCTTAGTGGGGGGTAACTATGGCTACACCTTC